Below, 16 T cell receptor beta chains from the same sample are listed, as sequenced in a study of blood T cell repertoires in COVID-19 (dated by TCRdb to the early 2020s). The method was the immunoSEQ multiplex PCR assay. TCRdb obtained this table from immuneACCESS and retained in-frame rearrangements with V and J assigned. These tables miss some clones; where compared with another copy, unresolved V genes account for less than half of the shortfall, and the remainder is unexplained. The table for this sample lists hundreds of thousands of clones; about 90% of them were counted only once. 2.5% to 3% of the sample rests with the top ten. The source material was PBMCs or T cells enriched from blood (not recorded which). The receptor source for this set is a woman aged 25-40 years who had recovered from COVID-19.

A few counts support this clone. The same CDR3 can be traced to other DNA sequences in this sample. The chain couples TRBV30 to TRBJ2-2; 8 bases are a match to TRBD1. The CDR3 is 15 residues long. Germline trimming cut 1 base from V and 3 bases from J; bases unmatched to any gene: 4. CDR1 and CDR2 from the germline V gene are GTSNPN and SVGIG (reference sequence). The CDR3 bases are TGTGCCTGGAGTGCCGGGACAGGTTACACCGGGGAGCTGTTTTTT. Translated, it gives CAWSAGTGYTGELFF.

The chain is built from TRBV27 and TRBJ2-5, with TRBD2 matching over 9 bases. The V gene end was trimmed by 4 bases and the J gene end by 5 bases; junction bases not matched to a gene: 14. CDR3 length: 17 amino acids. Germline CDR1 MNHEY, CDR2 SMNVEV (reference sequence). DNA for the CDR3: TGTGCCAGCAGTTCCGCCGAGACCCCTAGCGGGGTGGAGACCCAGTACTTC. It codes for CASSSAETPSGVETQYF.

V gene TRBV7-2 combines with J gene TRBJ2-5, with TRBD2 matching 10 bases. Germline CDR1 is SGHTA and CDR2 is FQGNSA. The CDR3 runs 16 residues. The V segment lost 4 bases and the J segment 0 bases; nucleotides outside the gene matches: 5. CDR3 region: CASSWTSGTYQETQYF. CDR3 in DNA: TGTGCCAGCAGCTGGACTAGCGGTACTTACCAAGAGACCCAGTACTTC.

This sequence joins TRBV5-6 and TRBJ1-2; D is undetermined. The CDR3 loop spans 12 amino acids. Germline CDR1 is SGHDT and CDR2 is YYEEEE. V gave up 4 bases and J gave up 3 bases, with 7 bases separating them. CDR3 amino acids: CASSLADYGYTF. DNA for the CDR3: TGTGCCAGCAGCCTGGCCGACTATGGCTACACCTTC.

The rearrangement uses TRBV5-4 and TRBJ1-6; TRBD1 is a possible D gene (5 bases). V lost 1 base and J lost 10, with 12 bases in between. CDR1 SGHNT and CDR2 YYREEE come from the germline V gene (reference sequence). The CDR3 length is 14 residues. CDR3: CASSLQGVESPLHF. The CDR3 coding sequence is TGTGCCAGCAGCTTGCAAGGGGTTGAGTCACCCCTCCACTTT. Full variable domain (remainder filled in from reference TRBV5-4 and TRBJ1-6): ETGVTQSPTHLIKTRGQQVTLRCSSQSGHNTVSWYQQALGQGPQFIFQYYREEENGRGNFPPRFSGLQFPNYSSELNVNALELDDSALYLCASSLQGVESPLHFGNGTRLTVT.

J is TRBJ2-7 and V is TRBV5-1; 14 nucleotides match TRBD2. The V gene end was trimmed by 7 bases and the J gene end by 4 bases; junction bases not matched to a gene: 7. The CDR3 has 15 residues. Germline CDR1 is SGHRS and CDR2 is YFSETQ. In nucleotides, the CDR3 is TGCGCCAGCGCCTGGGGGACTAGCGGGAGTTACGAGCAGTACTTC. This gives the protein CASAWGTSGSYEQYF.

The chain has TRBV7-6 and TRBJ1-3; D not certain. The CDR3 sequence is 14 residues long. Germline V gene lookup returns CDR1 SGHVS and CDR2 FNYEAQ. V was pared by 5 bases and J by 1 base, with 9 bases between. The CDR3 coding sequence is TGTGCCAGCAGCACACCAAATTCTGGAAACACCATATATTTT. Amino acids: CASSTPNSGNTIYF.

This chain joins TRBV24-1 and TRBJ1-2; weak D call: TRBD1 (6 bases). The germline gives CDR1 KGHDR, CDR2 SFDVKD. The V end lost 4 bases, the J end lost 6 bases, and 20 bases lay between the germline ends. The CDR3 loop spans 16 amino acids. CDR3 residues: CATSDPNSGVIDGYTF. The CDR3 coding sequence is TGTGCCACCAGTGACCCAAACTCAGGGGTTATAGATGGCTACACCTTC.

The chain recombines TRBV7-8 with TRBJ2-1; 10 positions agree with TRBD2. Germline CDR1 is SGHVS and CDR2 is FQNEAQ. This CDR3 has 11 residues. The ends lost 8 bases at V and 15 bases at J; junction bases unmatched: 7. CDR3 region: CASGLAGEPFF. Here the CDR3 DNA reads TGTGCCAGCGGCCTAGCGGGAGAACCGTTCTTC.

The chain has TRBV24-1 and TRBJ1-5; D gene uncertain. V lost 3 bases, J lost 1 base, and 6 bases lay in between. This CDR3 is built from 14 residues. CDR1 and CDR2 (germline): KGHDR, SFDVKD. In DNA, the CDR3 is TGTGCCACCAGTGATGGAGAGAGCAATCAGCCCCAGCATTTT. Protein: CATSDGESNQPQHF.

The rearrangement uses TRBV7-9 and TRBJ1-5; 7 bases fit TRBD1. The CDR3 runs 14 residues. V trimming: 0 bases; J trimming: 6 bases; junction bases outside the gene matches: 2. Germline V gene lookup returns CDR1 SEHNR and CDR2 FQNEAQ (reference sequence). CDR3 in DNA: TGTGCCAGCAGCTTAGCCGACAGGGCTCAGCCCCAGCATTTT. This encodes CASSLADRAQPQHF. Full variable domain (outside the CDR3, taken from reference TRBV7-9 and TRBJ1-5): DTGVSQNPRHKITKRGQNVTFRCDPISEHNRLYWYRQTLGQGPEFLTYFQNEAQLEKSRLLSDRFSAERPKGSFSTLEIQRTEQGDSAMYLCASSLADRAQPQHFGDGTRLSIL.

The rearrangement links TRBV7-8 to TRBJ1-5, with D perhaps matching TRBD1 (6 bases). Per the germline V gene, CDR1 is SGHVS and CDR2 is FQNEAQ. This CDR3 is built from 14 residues. V lost 3 bases, J lost 0 bases, and 6 bases lay in between. CDR3 DNA sequence: TGTGCCAGCAGCTTGGACAGTAGCAATCAGCCCCAGCATTTT. Translating it yields CASSLDSSNQPQHF.

V usage is TRBV11-2 and J usage is TRBJ1-2; 7 nucleotides align to TRBD1. With V trimmed by 3 bases and J by 13 bases, 14 bases remained unmatched. Germline CDR1 SGHAT, CDR2 FQNNGV. The CDR3 loop spans 14 amino acids. The CDR3 region is CASSFDSRAGGSTF. The CDR3 DNA is TGTGCCAGCAGCTTCGACTCAAGAGCAGGGGGGAGCACCTTC. The complete variable domain, with remaining parts taken from reference TRBV11-2 and TRBJ1-2, reads EAGVAQSPRYKIIEKRQSVAFWCNPISGHATLYWYQQILGQGPKLLIQFQNNGVVDDSQLPKDRFSAERLKGVDSTLKIQPAKLEDSAVYLCASSFDSRAGGSTFGSGTRLTVV.

The chain uses TRBV11-2 and TRBJ2-1; 7 bases are shared with TRBD2. The CDR3 is made up of 15 amino acids. Germline V gene data show CDR1 as SGHAT and CDR2 as FQNNGV. V gave up 5 bases and J gave up 0 bases; unmatched junction bases: 4. The CDR3, as DNA: TGTGCCAGCAGCCGATTAGCGGGCTCCTACAATGAGCAGTTCTTC. Translating it yields CASSRLAGSYNEQFF.

On this clone itself: The junction and the germline gene differ at one end; a read error may be behind it. J is TRBJ2-1 and V is TRBV5-5; 10 nucleotides match TRBD2. The CDR3 contains 13 residues. Germline assignment: CDR1 SGHKS and CDR2 YYEKEE (reference sequence). CDR3 protein: CASSRQTSGTPLF. CDR3 DNA sequence: TGTGCCAGCAGCCGCCAAACTAGCGGGACGCCACTCTTC.

The chain joins TRBV5-6 to TRBJ1-5, with 7 bases fitting TRBD1. Germline-derived CDR1 and CDR2 are SGHDT and YYEEEE. The CDR3 covers 16 residues. With V trimmed by 1 base and J by 0 bases, 4 bases remained unmatched. The CDR3 spells CASSLMAGGSNQPQHF. DNA for the CDR3: TGTGCCAGCAGCTTGATGGCAGGGGGTAGCAATCAGCCCCAGCATTTT.